Here is one TCR beta chain with its context. This sample is drawn from a study of blood T cell repertoires in COVID-19. Profiling relied on immunoSEQ multiplex PCR, and the TCRdb table lists in-frame clones only, not all of them. The sample includes under 150,000 clones, approximately 84% of them seen just once. The sequencing input was PBMCs or T cells enriched from blood (not recorded which). The clonotype originates from a man aged 35-49 years with acute COVID-19.

CDR3 nucleotide sequence: TGTGCCAGCAGAACAGGGTGGAGCACAGATACGCAGTATTTT. Translation: CASRTGWSTDTQYF. This rearrangement joins TRBV5-6 to TRBJ2-3; TRBD1 might be the D (6 bases). V lost 5 bases, J lost 0 bases, and 10 bases lay in between. Germline CDR1 is SGHDT and CDR2 is YYEEEE. This CDR3 has 14 amino acids.